This T cell receptor (beta chain) was sequenced for a study of PD-1 blockade in classical Hodgkin lymphoma. Every patient was affected by relapse after autologous stem cell transplantation, while exposure to brentuximab vedotin was not uniform. The table came from immunoSEQ multiplex PCR; TCRdb's copy has only in-frame clones and leaves some out. The sample shows 100,000 to 120,000 clones, approximately 90% of them seen only once. Trimming shortened V by 4 bases and J by 3 bases, and 19 bases separated the two germline ends. The CDR3 length is 15 residues. The germline gives CDR1 GTSNPN, CDR2 SVGIG (reference sequence).

The TCR comes from a human donor with classical Hodgkin lymphoma. The source was peripheral blood mononuclear cells (PBMCs), collected before the second cycle of nivolumab. This sequence joins TRBV30 and TRBJ2-7; a weak D match, TRBD1 (5 bases). Here the CDR3 DNA reads TGTGCCTGGACTAAAGGGAAGGGGTTACTCTACGAGCAGTACTTC. It encodes CAWTKGKGLLYEQYF.